These T cell receptor beta chains were read from a single sample in a study of blood T cells in healthy people across ages. TCRdb processed the 5' RACE reads anew with MiXCR; each CDR3 protein has one entry. The sample has about 1.6 million distinct CDR3 sequences, roughly 30% seen once. The sequenced material came from blood. The source of these receptors is a young woman in good health. The CDR3 runs from the conserved cysteine through the conserved F or W. A D gene is named only where the DNA matches it firmly. Size values are once, few and many counts, or a class for expanded clones, and some rows have none.

size | D | J | V | CDR3 | DNA
many | . | TRBJ2-7 | TRBV5-1 | CASSRTWMADEQYF | TGCGCCAGCAGCCGCACCTGGATGGCGGACGAGCAGTACTTC
few | TRBD2 | TRBJ2-1 | TRBV4-1 | CASSRHPSGGMGEQFF | TGCGCCAGCAGCCGCCACCCAAGCGGGGGGATGGGTGAGCAGTTCTTC
few | TRBD1 | TRBJ2-7 | TRBV13 | CASSSSGGGQGPYEQYF | TGTGCCAGCAGCTCATCTGGTGGGGGACAGGGCCCTTACGAGCAGTACTTC
. | . | TRBJ2-2 | TRBV7-2 | CASSPGRGRSGELFF | TGTGCCAGCAGTCCCGGACGGGGGAGGAGCGGGGAGCTGTTTTTT
. | . | TRBJ2-6 | TRBV10-3 | CAIAGTPGANVLTF | TGTGCCATCGCCGGGACCCCTGGGGCCAACGTCCTGACTTTC
. | . | TRBJ2-7 | TRBV2 | CASSEGYSGEGSYEQYF | TGTGCCAGCAGTGAAGGGTATTCCGGGGAAGGCTCCTACGAGCAGTACTTC
. | TRBD1 | TRBJ2-7 | TRBV27 | CASRTRQGVRYEQYF | TGTGCCAGCAGGACAAGACAGGGGGTTAGGTACGAGCAGTACTTC
many | TRBD2 | TRBJ2-5 | TRBV20-1 | CSARDSTSGGREQYF | TGCAGTGCTAGAGATTCGACTAGCGGGGGGAGAGAGCAGTACTTC
many | TRBD2 | TRBJ2-7 | TRBV20-1 | CSARGTSGVYEQYF | TGCAGTGCTAGGGGGACTAGCGGGGTGTACGAGCAGTACTTC
few | TRBD1 | TRBJ2-7 | TRBV9 | CASSGTGKHYEQYF | TGTGCCAGCAGCGGGACAGGCAAGCACTACGAGCAGTACTTC
. | . | TRBJ1-1 | TRBV7-6 | CASSPRLGTEAFF | TGTGCCAGCAGTCCGCGCTTGGGCACTGAAGCTTTCTTT
few | TRBD1 | TRBJ2-7 | TRBV20-1 | CSAPGQGSHEQYF | TGCAGTGCCCCGGGACAGGGGTCCCACGAGCAGTACTTC
few | TRBD1 | TRBJ1-2 | TRBV24-1 | CATSDLRQGYGYTF | TGTGCCACCAGTGATTTACGACAGGGCTATGGCTACACCTTC
many | . | TRBJ1-2 | TRBV4-1 | CASSPDGGQVNYGYTF | TGCGCCAGCAGCCCCGACGGCGGGCAAGTCAACTATGGCTACACCTTC
. | . | TRBJ2-2 | TRBV29-1 | CSVVQTSKANTGELFF | TGCAGCGTCGTACAGACTAGTAAAGCGAACACCGGGGAGCTGTTTTTT
. | TRBD1 | TRBJ1-1 | TRBV7-9 | CASSVLRDRDPEAFF | TGTGCCAGCAGCGTGCTCCGGGACAGGGATCCTGAAGCTTTCTTT
. | TRBD2 | TRBJ2-7 | TRBV3-1 | CASRRGLAGGPYEQYF | TGTGCCAGCAGGCGCGGACTAGCGGGAGGACCCTACGAGCAGTACTTC
. | TRBD1 | TRBJ1-1 | TRBV5-1 | CASSPGQGVLEGTEAFF | TGCGCCAGCAGCCCCGGACAGGGGGTTTTGGAGGGCACTGAAGCTTTCTTT
. | TRBD2 | TRBJ2-3 | TRBV20-1 | CSAYLAGGPGQTDTQYF | TGCAGTGCTTATCTAGCGGGAGGGCCTGGTCAGACAGATACGCAGTATTTT
. | . | TRBJ1-5 | TRBV28 | CASIHTGSSNQPQHF | TGTGCCAGCATACACACAGGGTCCAGCAATCAGCCCCAGCATTTT
. | . | TRBJ1-2 | TRBV12-3/TRBV12-4 | CASSRGIPNYGYTF | TGTGCCAGCTCAAGGGGGATTCCCAACTATGGCTACACCTTC
. | TRBD2 | TRBJ2-3 | TRBV5-1 | CASSLLSSGTSGIGTQYF | TGCGCCAGCAGCCTCCTTAGCTCCGGGACTAGCGGGATTGGTACGCAGTATTTT
. | TRBD1 | TRBJ2-3 | TRBV12-3/TRBV12-4 | CASSLNRGALDTQYF | TGTGCCAGCAGCCTAAACAGGGGCGCCTTGGATACGCAGTATTTT
. | . | TRBJ2-1 | TRBV6-1 | CASSTRDRVGQFF | TGTGCCAGCAGTACCAGGGACCGAGTGGGGCAGTTCTTC
once | . | TRBJ2-7 | TRBV11-3 | CASSLSGASLSYEQYF | TGTGCCAGCAGCTTATCGGGGGCGTCACTCTCCTACGAGCAGTACTTC
. | TRBD2 | TRBJ2-7 | TRBV7-9 | CASSISGLAGAYERYF | TGTGCCAGCAGCATCTCGGGACTAGCGGGCGCCTACGAGCGGTACTTC
. | . | TRBJ2-1 | TRBV5-1 | CASSLAGQWMTDEQFF | TGCGCCAGCAGCTTGGCAGGGCAGTGGATGACCGATGAGCAGTTCTTC
few | . | TRBJ1-2 | TRBV12-3/TRBV12-4 | CASSPKRALNYGYTF | TGTGCCAGCAGTCCAAAGAGGGCACTTAACTATGGCTACACCTTC
. | TRBD1 | TRBJ2-7 | TRBV4-1 | CASSQLPGQTYSYEQYF | TGCGCCAGCAGCCAACTCCCGGGACAGACCTACTCCTACGAGCAGTACTTC
. | . | TRBJ1-1 | TRBV12-3/TRBV12-4 | CASSLYGFSNTEAFF | TGTGCCAGCAGTTTATATGGGTTTTCGAACACTGAAGCTTTCTTT
many | TRBD1 | TRBJ2-7 | TRBV6-1 | CASSGTGTAAYEQYF | TGTGCCAGCAGTGGGACCGGGACAGCAGCCTACGAGCAGTACTTC
. | TRBD1 | TRBJ1-2 | TRBV27 | CASSPGTGERDGYTF | TGTGCCAGCAGTCCCGGGACAGGGGAAAGGGATGGCTACACCTTC
. | . | TRBJ1-1 | TRBV29-1 | CSVEVGGNMNTEAFF | TGCAGCGTTGAAGTCGGTGGCAACATGAACACTGAAGCTTTCTTT
. | . | TRBJ1-1 | TRBV4-1 | CASSLIPGQLNTEAFF | TGCGCCAGCAGCCTAATACCGGGACAATTGAACACTGAAGCTTTCTTT
. | . | TRBJ2-1 | TRBV5-1 | CASSSGEDKWYEQFF | TGCGCCAGCAGCTCAGGTGAGGATAAGTGGTATGAGCAGTTCTTC
. | . | TRBJ2-1 | TRBV20-1 | CSAPEWDNEQFF | TGCAGTGCTCCGGAGTGGGACAATGAGCAGTTCTTC
. | . | TRBJ2-1 | TRBV29-1 | CSGGGVVGSSYNEQFF | TGCAGCGGGGGGGGCGTAGTCGGCTCCTCCTACAATGAGCAGTTCTTC
few | TRBD2 | TRBJ2-5 | TRBV11-2 | CASSPPGLATEETQYF | TGTGCCAGCAGCCCCCCGGGACTAGCGACTGAAGAGACCCAGTACTTC
. | TRBD1 | TRBJ1-4 | TRBV19 | CASSITAGGREKLFF | TGTGCCAGTAGTATCACGGCAGGGGGAAGAGAAAAACTGTTTTTT
. | . | TRBJ2-3 | TRBV24-1 | CATSDLKGGTDTQYF | TGTGCCACCAGTGATTTGAAAGGGGGCACAGATACGCAGTATTTT
. | TRBD2 | TRBJ2-2 | TRBV10-3 | CAISAGLAGDAAGTGELFF | TGTGCCATCAGCGCGGGACTAGCGGGGGACGCGGCCGGCACCGGGGAGCTGTTTTTT
. | . | TRBJ1-1 | TRBV28 | CASYRGGYTEAFF | TGTGCCAGCTATCGGGGGGGCTACACTGAAGCTTTCTTT
. | TRBD2 | TRBJ2-7 | TRBV4-1 | CASSRILAGPYEQYF | TGCGCCAGCAGCCGAATACTAGCGGGGCCCTACGAGCAGTACTTC